This T cell receptor beta chain was identified during a study of T cell responses to AZD1222 COVID-19 vaccine. A note on this clone: What it binds is not known.

Study-level results: Vaccination with two AZD1222 doses was followed by a rise in Spike-specific TCR breadth and depth. Reportedly, close to half of spike-specific TCRs are directed against unmutated variant regions. Among those given AZD1222, only five to seven were seropositive at baseline. Repertoires were obtained solely post-peak T cell response.

Germline CDR1 reads DFQATT; CDR2 reads SNEGSKA (reference sequence). Trimming at V came to 3 bases and at J to 5 bases, leaving 6 bases not matched to a gene. The CDR3 extends over 14 amino acids. Repertoires were generated with immunoSEQ multiplex PCR, while TCRdb's copy carries only in-frame clones and drops some. The top ten hold 1% to 1.5% of the sample, which has 100,000 or so clones, approximately 90% seen once. The source was peripheral blood, collected on day 0 of AZD1222 vaccination. The source is an adult in good health. The chain combines TRBV20-1 with TRBJ1-1, with TRBD1 matching 10 bases. CDR3 region: CSASWDRGGTEAFF. DNA of the CDR3: TGCAGTGCTAGTTGGGACAGGGGAGGAACTGAAGCTTTCTTT.